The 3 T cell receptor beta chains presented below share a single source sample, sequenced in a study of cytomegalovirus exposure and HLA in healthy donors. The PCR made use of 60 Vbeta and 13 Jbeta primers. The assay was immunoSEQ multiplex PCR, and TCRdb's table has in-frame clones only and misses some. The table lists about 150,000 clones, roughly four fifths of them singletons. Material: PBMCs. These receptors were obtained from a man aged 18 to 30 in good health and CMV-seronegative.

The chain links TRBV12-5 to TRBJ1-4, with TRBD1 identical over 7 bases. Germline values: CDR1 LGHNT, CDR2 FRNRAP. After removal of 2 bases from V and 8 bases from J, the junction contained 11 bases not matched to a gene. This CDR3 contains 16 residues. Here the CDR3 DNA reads TGTGCTAGTGGTTTGACAACAGGGGTTTACGGAGAAAAACTGTTTTTT. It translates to CASGLTTGVYGEKLFF.

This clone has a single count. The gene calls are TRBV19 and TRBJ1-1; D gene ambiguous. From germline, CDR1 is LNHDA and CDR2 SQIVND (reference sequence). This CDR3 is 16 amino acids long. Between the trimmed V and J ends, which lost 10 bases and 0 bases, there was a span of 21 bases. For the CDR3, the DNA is TGTGCCACCATCTTTTCAAATGGAGGACTGAACACTGAAGCTTTCTTT. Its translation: CATIFSNGGLNTEAFF. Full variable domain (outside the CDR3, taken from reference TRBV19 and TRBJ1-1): DGGITQSPKYLFRKEGQNVTLSCEQNLNHDAMYWYRQDPGQGLRLIYYSQIVNDFQKGDIAEGYSVSREKKESFPLTVTSAQKNPTAFYLCATIFSNGGLNTEAFFGQGTRLTVV.

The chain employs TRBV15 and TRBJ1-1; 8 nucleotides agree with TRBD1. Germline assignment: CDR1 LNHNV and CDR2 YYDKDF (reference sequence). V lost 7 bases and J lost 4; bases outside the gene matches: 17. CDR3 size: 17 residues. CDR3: CATNQTGVNFVCTEAFF. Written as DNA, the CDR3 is TGTGCCACCAACCAGACAGGGGTCAATTTTGTTTGCACTGAAGCTTTCTTT.